The sequence of this T cell receptor (beta chain) was determined in a study of blood T cell repertoires in COVID-19. Sequencing was performed with immunoSEQ multiplex PCR; in TCRdb, only in-frame clones are kept and a portion is missing. The sample lists some 150,000 clones, about nine tenths seen once, with under 2.5% in the top ten. The V end was cut by 4 bases, the J end by 6 bases, with 12 bases between. Germline V lookup: CDR1 LGHNA, CDR2 YSLEER. The CDR3 consists of 14 residues. This chain joins TRBV4-3 and TRBJ2-2; D is unresolved. The receptor was isolated from a woman in her sixties or seventies with acute or convalescent COVID-19. The source material was peripheral blood. CDR3 sequence reads: CASSPRGLAGELFF. In DNA, the CDR3 is TGCGCCAGCAGCCCGCGCGGCTTGGCCGGGGAGCTGTTTTTT.